The source of this T cell receptor (beta chain) is a study of cytomegalovirus exposure and HLA in healthy donors. General study points: There were some V segments, including TRBV6-2 and TRBV6-3, excluded as indistinguishable. Apparent HLA restriction characterized most CMV-associated TCR beta chains in a later analysis.

Concerning this clone itself: Its specificity is unknown.

The PCR contained 60 Vbeta and 13 Jbeta primers. Repertoires were generated with immunoSEQ multiplex PCR, while TCRdb's copy carries only in-frame clones and drops some. The sample gives approximately 200,000 clones, about 80% of which show up once; roughly 1.9% is in the top ten. Germline V gene sequence: CDR1 SGHAT, CDR2 FQNNGV. This CDR3 is 14 amino acids long. V was pared by 1 base and J by 5 bases, with 11 bases between. This TCR came from a man younger than 35 in good health and CMV-seronegative. The specimen sequenced was PBMCs. The chain joins TRBV11-2 to TRBJ1-2; no firm D call. The CDR3, as DNA: TGTGCCAGCAGCTTAGGGGCAGGTAGATATGGCTACACCTTC. Translated: CASSLGAGRYGYTF.